The T cell receptor (beta chain) under discussion was sequenced for a study of human T cells and chemical hapten exposure. Time point in this sample: pre-sensitization, week 0. Described treatment: therapeutic diphenylcyclopropenone sensitization with weekly scalp DPC. TCRdb called the RACE reads again in MiXCR, with one record for every CDR3 protein. The table lists about 77,000 distinct CDR3 sequences, approximately 15% of them singletons. This clonotype was found a few times. The sample here was whole blood, taken in connection with sensitization to the hapten diphenylcyclopropenone (DPC). The clonotype comes from a woman between 50 and 59 years old with alopecia areata. Some clones in this sample may be carry-over from other donors' samples.

The CDR3: CASRQGSEQYF. CDR3 in DNA: TGTGCCAGTAGACAGGGTTCCGAGCAGTACTTC. This chain joins TRBV19 and TRBJ2-7; possible D gene TRBD1, 6 bases. Germline values: CDR1 LNHDA, CDR2 SQIVND (reference sequence). The CDR3 is 11 amino acids. Trimming took 6 bases from V and 6 from J, leaving 9 bases between them.